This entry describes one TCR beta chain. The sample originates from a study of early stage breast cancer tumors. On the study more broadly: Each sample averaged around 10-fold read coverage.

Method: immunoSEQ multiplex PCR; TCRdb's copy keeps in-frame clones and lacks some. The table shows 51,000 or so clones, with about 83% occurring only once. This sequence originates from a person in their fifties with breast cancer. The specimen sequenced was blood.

The chain's CDR3 is CASSSPTRNTDTQYF. DNA for the CDR3: TGTGCCAGCAGTTCCCCGACCCGGAATACAGATACGCAGTATTTT. The V gene is TRBV27, the J gene TRBJ2-3; D not resolved. CDR1 is MNHEY, CDR2 SMNVEV, per germline (reference sequence). This CDR3 is 15 amino acids long. V was shortened by 4 bases and J by 3 bases, with 14 bases between the two germline ends.